The sequence of this TCR beta chain was determined in a study of metastatic and nonmetastatic thyroid tumors. Turning to the study itself: Thyroid patients, malignant and benign, had repertoires compared across blood and tumor or nodule tissue.

Regarding the study as a whole: The reported finding was significantly higher TCR beta diversity in malignant thyroid tumors relative to benign nodules, in blood and tumor.

Germline assignment: CDR1 MDHEN and CDR2 SYDVKM. V shed 4 bases, J shed 3 bases, and the junction held 8 bases outside the gene matches. This CDR3 has 15 residues. No patient received treatment before thyroid surgery. TCRdb reassembled clones from the PCR reads with MiXCR. The table lists tens of thousands of clones, roughly 22% of them singletons, with under 30% in the top ten. This clone has a count of ten or more. Its antigen is not known. Material: blood. The chain carries TRBV28 and TRBJ1-1; 7 bases are a match to TRBD1. This clonotype originated in a female donor with papillary thyroid cancer or a benign thyroid nodule (not recorded which). Some clones in this sample may be carry-over from other donors' samples. CDR3 residues: CASSSQGVGHTEAFF. CDR3 DNA: TGTGCCAGCAGTTCTCAGGGGGTGGGTCACACTGAAGCTTTCTTT.